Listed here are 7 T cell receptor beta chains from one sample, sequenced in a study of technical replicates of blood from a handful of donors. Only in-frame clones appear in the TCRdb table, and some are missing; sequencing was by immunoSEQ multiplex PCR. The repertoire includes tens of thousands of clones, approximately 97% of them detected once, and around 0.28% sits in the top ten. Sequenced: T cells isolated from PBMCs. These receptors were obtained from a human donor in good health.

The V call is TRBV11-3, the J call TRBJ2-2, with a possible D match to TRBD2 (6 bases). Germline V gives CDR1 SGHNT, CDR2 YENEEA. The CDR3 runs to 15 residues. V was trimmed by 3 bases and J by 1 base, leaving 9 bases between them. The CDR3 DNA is TGTGCCAGCAGCTTCCCTAGCGAGAACACCGGGGAGCTGTTTTTT. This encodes CASSFPSENTGELFF.

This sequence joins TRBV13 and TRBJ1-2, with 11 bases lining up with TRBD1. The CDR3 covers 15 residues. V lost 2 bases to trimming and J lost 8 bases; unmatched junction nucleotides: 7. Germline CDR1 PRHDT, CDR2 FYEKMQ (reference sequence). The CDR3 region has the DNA TGTGCCAGCAGCTTATTAGGTGGACAGGGGGCCGGCTACACCTTC. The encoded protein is CASSLLGGQGAGYTF.

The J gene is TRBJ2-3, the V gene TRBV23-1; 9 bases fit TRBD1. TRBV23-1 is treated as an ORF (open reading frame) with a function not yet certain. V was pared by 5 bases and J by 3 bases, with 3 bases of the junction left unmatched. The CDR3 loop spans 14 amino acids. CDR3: CASSSGQGTDTQYF. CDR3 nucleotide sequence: TGCGCCAGCAGTTCCGGACAGGGGACAGATACGCAGTATTTT.

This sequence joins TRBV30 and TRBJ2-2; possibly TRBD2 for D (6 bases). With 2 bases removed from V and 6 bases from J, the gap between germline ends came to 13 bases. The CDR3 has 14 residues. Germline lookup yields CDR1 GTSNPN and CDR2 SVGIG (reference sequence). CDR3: CAWSHHGGAGELFF. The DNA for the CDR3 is TGTGCCTGGAGTCACCACGGGGGAGCCGGGGAGCTGTTTTTT.

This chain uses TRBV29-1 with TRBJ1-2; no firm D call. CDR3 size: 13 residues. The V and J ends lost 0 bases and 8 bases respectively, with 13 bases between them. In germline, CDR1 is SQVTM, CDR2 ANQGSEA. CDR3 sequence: CSVEEASEWGYTF. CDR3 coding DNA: TGCAGCGTTGAAGAGGCTTCTGAATGGGGCTACACCTTC.

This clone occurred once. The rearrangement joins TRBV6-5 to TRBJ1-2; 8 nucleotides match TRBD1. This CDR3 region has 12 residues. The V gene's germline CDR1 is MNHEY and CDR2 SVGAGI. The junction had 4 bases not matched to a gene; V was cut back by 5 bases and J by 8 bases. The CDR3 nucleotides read TGTGCCAGCAGTAACGACAGGGGCGGCTACACCTTC. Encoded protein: CASSNDRGGYTF.

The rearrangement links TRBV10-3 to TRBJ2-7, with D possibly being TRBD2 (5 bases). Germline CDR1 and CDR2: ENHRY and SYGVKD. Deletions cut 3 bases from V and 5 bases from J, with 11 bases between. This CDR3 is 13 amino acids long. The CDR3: CAISDLAAHEQYF. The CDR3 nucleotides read TGTGCCATCAGTGATCTAGCAGCCCACGAGCAGTACTTC.